Only a few counts were recorded for the clone carrying this TCR beta chain. Individual cDNA molecules received unique molecular identifiers during library preparation. TCRdb reprocessed the 5' RACE reads with MiXCR, giving one entry per CDR3 protein. Of some 45,000 distinct CDR3 sequences detected, about 6% appear once; the ten largest clones hold around 8%. This CDR3 is 13 amino acids long. Unmatched junction bases numbered 5, after V lost 6 bases and J lost 6 bases. Germline V gives CDR1 LNHDA, CDR2 SQIVND (reference sequence). These data come from a study of early T cells in non-severe SARS-CoV-2 infection. Study details: It was bulk RNA from unsorted whole blood that was sequenced, and the chains were unpaired.

The receptor was derived from an adult who was a healthcare worker with PCR-confirmed SARS-CoV-2 infection or an uninfected control (not recorded which). The source was whole blood, collected at baseline. The gene calls are TRBV19 and TRBJ1-5; 7 bases are a match to TRBD1. CDR3 amino acids: CASSLQGPQPQHF. The CDR3 DNA is TGTGCCAGTAGCCTACAGGGGCCTCAGCCCCAGCATTTT.